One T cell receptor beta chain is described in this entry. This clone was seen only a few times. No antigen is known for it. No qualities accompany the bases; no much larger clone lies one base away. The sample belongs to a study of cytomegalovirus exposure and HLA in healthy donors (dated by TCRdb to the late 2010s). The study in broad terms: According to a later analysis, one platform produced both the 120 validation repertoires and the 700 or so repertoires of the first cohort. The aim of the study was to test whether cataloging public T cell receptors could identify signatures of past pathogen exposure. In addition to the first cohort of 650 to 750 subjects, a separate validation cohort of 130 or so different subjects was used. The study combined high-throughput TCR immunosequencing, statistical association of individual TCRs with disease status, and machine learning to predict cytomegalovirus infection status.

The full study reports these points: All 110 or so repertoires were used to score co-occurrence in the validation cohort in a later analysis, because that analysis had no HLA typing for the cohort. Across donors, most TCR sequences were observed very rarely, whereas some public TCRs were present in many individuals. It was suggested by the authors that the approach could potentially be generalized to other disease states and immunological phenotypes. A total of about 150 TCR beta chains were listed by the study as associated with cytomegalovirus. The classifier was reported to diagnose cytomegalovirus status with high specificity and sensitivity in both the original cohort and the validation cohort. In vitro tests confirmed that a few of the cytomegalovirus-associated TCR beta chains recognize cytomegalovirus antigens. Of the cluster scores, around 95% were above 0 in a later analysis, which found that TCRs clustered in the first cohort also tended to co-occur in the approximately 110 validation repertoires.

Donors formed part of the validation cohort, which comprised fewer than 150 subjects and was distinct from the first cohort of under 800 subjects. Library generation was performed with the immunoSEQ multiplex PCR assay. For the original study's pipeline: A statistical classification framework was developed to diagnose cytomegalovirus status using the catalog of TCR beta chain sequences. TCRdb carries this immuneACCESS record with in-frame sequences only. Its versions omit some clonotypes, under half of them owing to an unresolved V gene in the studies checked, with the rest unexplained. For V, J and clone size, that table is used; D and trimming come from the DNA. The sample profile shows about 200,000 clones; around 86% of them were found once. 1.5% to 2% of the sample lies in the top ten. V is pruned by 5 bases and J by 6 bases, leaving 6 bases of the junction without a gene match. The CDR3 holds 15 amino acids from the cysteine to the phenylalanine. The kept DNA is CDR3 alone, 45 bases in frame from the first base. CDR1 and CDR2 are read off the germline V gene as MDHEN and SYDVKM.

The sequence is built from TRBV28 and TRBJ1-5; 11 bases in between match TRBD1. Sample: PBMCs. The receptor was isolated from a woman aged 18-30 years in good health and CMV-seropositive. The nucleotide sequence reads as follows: TGTGCCAGCAGTACCGGGACAGGGGGTGCTCAGCCCCAGCATTTT. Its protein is CASSTGTGGAQPQHF. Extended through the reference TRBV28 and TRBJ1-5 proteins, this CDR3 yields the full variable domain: DVKVTQSSRYLVKRTGEKVFLECVQDMDHENMFWYRQDPGLGLRLIYFSYDVKMKEKGDIPEGYSVSREKKERFSLILESASTNQTSMYLCASSTGTGGAQPQHFGDGTRLSIL.